A selection of T cell receptor beta chains follows, all from one sample in a study of radiation and T cells in renal cell carcinoma. Repertoires were generated with immunoSEQ multiplex PCR, while TCRdb's copy carries only in-frame clones and drops some. The sample lists 70,000 to 100,000 clones, approximately 83% occurring once. Source: blood, taken from a patient whose treatment included radiotherapy and nephrectomy. Receptors originate from a man aged 55 to 69 with renal cell carcinoma. The conserved cysteine and the conserved F or W are not part of the CDR3 here. Fields, in order: V gene, clone size, J gene, CDR3 protein. Clone size is shown for a subset of rows, as once, few, many or a class of expanded clone.

V gene: TRBV5-1
clone size: NA
J gene: TRBJ2-5
CDR3 protein: ASSFRAGGGETQY

V gene: TRBV5-1
clone size: NA
J gene: TRBJ1-1
CDR3 protein: ASSNQIDRGLEAF

V gene: TRBV5-1
clone size: NA
J gene: TRBJ1-2
CDR3 protein: ASSLRALGASGYT

V gene: TRBV6-5
clone size: NA
J gene: TRBJ2-1
CDR3 protein: ASSQPSSGKAF

V gene: TRBV9
clone size: NA
J gene: TRBJ2-2
CDR3 protein: ASSVGLAGGLGTGELF

V gene: TRBV5-1
clone size: few
J gene: TRBJ2-3
CDR3 protein: ASSSLLAGADTQY

V gene: TRBV7-8
clone size: NA
J gene: TRBJ1-2
CDR3 protein: ASSSLSPGAIGGYT

V gene: TRBV7-8
clone size: NA
J gene: TRBJ1-5
CDR3 protein: ASSLYNRVRQPQH

V gene: TRBV6-5
clone size: NA
J gene: TRBJ1-1
CDR3 protein: ASSPSGQGATEAF

V gene: TRBV27
clone size: NA
J gene: TRBJ1-1
CDR3 protein: ASSLWSSMGSEAF

V gene: TRBV19
clone size: NA
J gene: TRBJ2-7
CDR3 protein: ASSISGRNYEQY

V gene: TRBV7-9
clone size: few
J gene: TRBJ2-3
CDR3 protein: ASSTRSFASTDTQY

V gene: TRBV7-9
clone size: NA
J gene: TRBJ2-1
CDR3 protein: ASRILLAGHNEQF

V gene: TRBV7-2
clone size: once
J gene: TRBJ2-7
CDR3 protein: ASSFGTGAHEQY

V gene: TRBV6-1
clone size: medium-sized
J gene: TRBJ2-7
CDR3 protein: ASRLEVPSTEQY

V gene: TRBV5-1
clone size: NA
J gene: TRBJ2-2
CDR3 protein: ASDRGVTGELF

V gene: TRBV19
clone size: NA
J gene: TRBJ2-1
CDR3 protein: ASSPGNNEQF

V gene: TRBV2
clone size: NA
J gene: TRBJ1-1
CDR3 protein: ASSERGLRSTEAF

V gene: TRBV19
clone size: NA
J gene: TRBJ2-5
CDR3 protein: ASSTDVGREQY

V gene: TRBV7-2
clone size: once
J gene: TRBJ2-3
CDR3 protein: ASSSLGPDTQY

V gene: TRBV7-9
clone size: NA
J gene: TRBJ2-7
CDR3 protein: ASSPPTSGTSYEQY

V gene: TRBV7-9
clone size: NA
J gene: TRBJ2-3
CDR3 protein: ASSPPWRQGTDTQY

V gene: TRBV28
clone size: NA
J gene: TRBJ2-1
CDR3 protein: ASSVPLENIYNEQF

V gene: TRBV11-2
clone size: NA
J gene: TRBJ2-1
CDR3 protein: ASSLVPPPSVYNEQF

V gene: TRBV5-4
clone size: NA
J gene: TRBJ2-3
CDR3 protein: ASSLAFGSLLTDTQY

V gene: TRBV4-3
clone size: NA
J gene: TRBJ2-7
CDR3 protein: ASSQVASGDYEQY

V gene: TRBV28
clone size: NA
J gene: TRBJ2-7
CDR3 protein: ASSLLGRTRGQY

V gene: TRBV14
clone size: few
J gene: TRBJ2-7
CDR3 protein: ASSSQREGSYEQY

V gene: TRBV20-1
clone size: NA
J gene: TRBJ1-2
CDR3 protein: SASRYGYT

V gene: TRBV28
clone size: few
J gene: TRBJ1-4
CDR3 protein: ASSRPDEKLF

V gene: TRBV27
clone size: NA
J gene: TRBJ2-1
CDR3 protein: ASNLGYDRGNNEQF

V gene: TRBV18
clone size: NA
J gene: TRBJ2-3
CDR3 protein: ASSPLAGDVGDTQY

V gene: TRBV25-1
clone size: NA
J gene: TRBJ1-1
CDR3 protein: ASSESGGQGGRSTEAF

V gene: TRBV7-9
clone size: NA
J gene: TRBJ2-1
CDR3 protein: ASRSGWDNEQF

V gene: TRBV9
clone size: NA
J gene: TRBJ2-2
CDR3 protein: ASSLGSDGELF

V gene: TRBV15
clone size: NA
J gene: TRBJ2-5
CDR3 protein: ATRAGGGETQY

V gene: TRBV7-2
clone size: NA
J gene: TRBJ2-1
CDR3 protein: ASSLVRDFYNEQF

V gene: TRBV5-5
clone size: NA
J gene: TRBJ2-1
CDR3 protein: ASSLGPGGDYNEQF

V gene: TRBV7-2
clone size: once
J gene: TRBJ2-3
CDR3 protein: ASSRSSGRSADTQY

V gene: TRBV11-3
clone size: NA
J gene: TRBJ2-5
CDR3 protein: ASSRGRGTQY

V gene: TRBV5-6
clone size: NA
J gene: TRBJ1-1
CDR3 protein: ASSFVGRGENTEAF

V gene: TRBV7-6
clone size: NA
J gene: TRBJ2-1
CDR3 protein: ASSFLTSGRVNEQF

V gene: TRBV6-5
clone size: NA
J gene: TRBJ2-7
CDR3 protein: ASSYRGGSYEQY

V gene: TRBV4-3
clone size: NA
J gene: TRBJ1-2
CDR3 protein: ASSQDGSGTNYGYT

V gene: TRBV5-1
clone size: few
J gene: TRBJ1-2
CDR3 protein: ASSPDGGRGYT